The entry that follows covers one T cell receptor beta chain sequence. Its antigen is not identified. TCRdb re-called the 5' RACE reads with MiXCR, one entry per CDR3 protein. Among hundreds of thousands of distinct CDR3 sequences listed, approximately 8.4% were seen once. The data were obtained in a study of T-cell memory formation after mild COVID-19. CDR1 and CDR2 (germline): LNHDA, SQIVND (reference sequence). The CDR3 extends over 12 amino acids. V lost 6 bases, J lost 1 base, and 4 bases lay in between. Whole-study results and caveats: Most CD4+ clones that shrank were in CM and EM, while CD8+ ones turned up in EMRA.

Sequenced sample: PBMCs or a T cell subset sorted from them (not recorded which). This TCR was sampled from a man aged 18 to 30 who had mild COVID-19 (a few samples of this study predate the infection). Cell type and time point are not known. This rearrangement joins TRBV19 to TRBJ2-4; D remains unclear. The CDR3: CASSPAKNIQYF. The CDR3 nucleotides are TGTGCCAGTAGCCCGGCCAAAAACATTCAGTACTTC.